This TCR beta chain was identified in a study of identical twins listed by TCRdb under 2016. Looking at the study overall: To test whether fetal clonotypes persist, the study used deep sequencing on TCR alpha and beta repertoires from monozygotic twins, unrelated adults of various ages, and cord blood. To rule out contamination, replicate twin experiments were performed at different times with different library preparation protocols.

Paper-wide results and their limitations: Conclusions relied on cross-sectional statistical analysis, since the same donors could not be followed over many years. Invariant T cells such as MAIT and iNKT could partly confound zero-insertion analyses, although diverse VJ usage argued against such confounding for most clonotypes. In beta out-of-frame sequences, excess twin sharing was weaker, because having fewer shared sequences lowered the signal-to-noise ratio. Compared with coincidental sharing between unrelated individuals, out-of-frame TCR alpha sequences shared between twins had an excess of sequences with low generation probability. Abundant cord blood beta clonotypes carried fewer insertions; young adult naive repertoires showed a weaker similar trend, while memory repertoires showed none. Recombination models systematically underestimated out-of-frame TCR alpha sharing in monozygotic twins but agreed with sharing between unrelated individuals.

This clonotype has ten or more counts. Its antigen is still unknown. The input lacks base qualities; no much larger clone sits a single base away. The protocol used for the library was 5' RACE. Sequencing was carried out with an Illumina HiSeq 2000. A universal primer binding site was added through template switching, and the final cDNA carried a unique molecular identifier so that TCR cDNA molecules could be counted accurately. Specific primers in the conserved constant-segment region were used to synthesize first-strand cDNA for the TCR alpha and beta chains. To control for contamination, every cDNA library carried two barcodes: a SMART-Mk sample barcode plus Illumina barcodes. Two successive PCR steps introduced TruSeq adapter sequences along with Illumina sample barcodes. The Illumina HiSeq platform was used with custom primers to sequence TCR alpha and beta cDNA libraries. As for the original processing: MiGEC was used to process raw reads and extract unique molecular identifiers, and MiXCR was used to find CDR3 positions. For each individual, recombination models were inferred using an EM algorithm with the repgenHMM and IGoR tools. Shared clonotype analysis was performed with the tcR package in R, normalizing sharing by the product of cloneset sizes. To study raw recombination free of thymic and clonal selection effects, out-of-frame nonproductive sequences were analyzed. TCRdb reprocessing: public reads trimmed at Q25 with fastp, clones called with MiXCR, in-frame beta chains kept. Every CDR3 protein is listed once, alongside the most common genes and DNA of its rows. The V and J calls here are based on TCRdb, not the publication. For this sample the table gives 1.5 million to 2 million distinct CDR3 sequences, of which roughly a third were detected only once. The ten largest make up 0.25% to 0.3% of the sample.

Every donor in the study was a healthy Caucasian. Including the terminal cysteine and phenylalanine, the CDR3 comprises 14 residues. Only CDR3 DNA remains: 42 bases, in frame from the first base. Relative to germline, V is 6 bases shorter and J is 0 bases shorter, with 11 bases between their ends. The sequenced sample was cord blood. The chain is made from TRBV12-3 or TRBV12-4 and TRBJ2-5; the best D guess is TRBD2, with 5 bases matching. This clonotype was obtained from a newborn girl in good health. CDR3 reads: CASSLRADQETQYF. In nucleotide form, the sequence is TGTGCCAGCAGCCTGAGGGCGGACCAAGAGACCCAGTACTTC.